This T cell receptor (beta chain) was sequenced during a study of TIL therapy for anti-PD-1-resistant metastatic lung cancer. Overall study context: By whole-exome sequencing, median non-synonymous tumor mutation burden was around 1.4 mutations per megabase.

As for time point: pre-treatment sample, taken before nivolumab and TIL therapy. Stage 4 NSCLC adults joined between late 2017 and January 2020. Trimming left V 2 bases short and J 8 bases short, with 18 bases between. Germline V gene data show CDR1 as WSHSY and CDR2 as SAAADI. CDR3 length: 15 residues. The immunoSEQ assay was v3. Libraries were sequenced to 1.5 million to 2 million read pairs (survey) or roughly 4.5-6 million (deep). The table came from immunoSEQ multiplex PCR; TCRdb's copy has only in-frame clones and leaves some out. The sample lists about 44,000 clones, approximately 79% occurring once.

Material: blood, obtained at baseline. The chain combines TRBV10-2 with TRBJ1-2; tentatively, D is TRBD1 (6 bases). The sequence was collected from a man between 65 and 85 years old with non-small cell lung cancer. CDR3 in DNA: TGCGCCAGCAGTGAGGTGGGCAGGACAGAAGCAGGCTACACCTTC. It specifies CASSEVGRTEAGYTF.